A single T cell receptor (beta chain) is shown here with its context. The target antigen is unknown. The naive CD8 population came from CD45RO-negative cells selected for CCR7, without terminally differentiated effector memory CD45RA+ cells. The data were produced by immunoSEQ multiplex PCR, yet TCRdb's version contains in-frame clones alone and is incomplete. The sample lists about 820,000 clones; 80% to 95% were seen once. This sample stems from a study of shared clonotypes between healthy human individuals. The study's findings and limits: Richness estimates generally favored naive over memory subsets.

The V end was cut by 6 bases, the J end by 1 base, with 12 bases between. CDR3 length: 14 residues. Germline loops: CDR1 SGHVS, CDR2 FQNEAQ. The sample consisted of naive CD8+ T cells sorted from blood. The source of this sequence is a man aged 25 to 40 in good health. J is TRBJ2-5 and V is TRBV7-8, with a weak D call TRBD1 (5 bases). The CDR3 DNA reads TGTGCCAGCAGGGAGACGGACACCCAAGAGACCCAGTACTTC. Amino acid sequence: CASRETDTQETQYF. Using reference TRBV7-8 and TRBJ2-5 for the parts outside the CDR3, the full variable domain is GAGVSQSPRYKVAKRGQDVALRCDPISGHVSLFWYQQALGQGPEFLTYFQNEAQLDKSGLPSDRFFAERPEGSVSTLKIQRTQQEDSAVYLCASRETDTQETQYFGPGTRLLVL.